This is a list of T cell receptor beta chains from one sample in a study of beta chain features in type 1 diabetes. The data were produced by immunoSEQ multiplex PCR, yet TCRdb's version contains in-frame clones alone and is incomplete. The sample carries around 340,000 clones, about a tenth recorded once. The specimen sequenced was central memory CD4+ T cells from blood. All receptors come from a young man with type 1 diabetes. The CDR3 runs from the conserved cysteine through the conserved F or W. A D gene is named only where the DNA matches it firmly. The size of a clone is reported for some rows only, either as once, few or many, or as a class for expanded clones.

CDR3 protein: CASSPDRTSSTDTQYF
CDR3 DNA: TGCGCCAGCAGCCCAGACAGGACATCTAGCACAGATACGCAGTATTTT
J gene: TRBJ2-3
V gene: TRBV4-1
D gene: .
clone size: .

CDR3 protein: CSVERGSGLTDTQYF
CDR3 DNA: TGCAGCGTTGAACGGGGCAGCGGGTTAACAGATACGCAGTATTTT
J gene: TRBJ2-3
V gene: TRBV29-1
D gene: .
clone size: .

CDR3 protein: CASSARTVTNTGELFF
CDR3 DNA: TGTGCCAGCAGCGCACGGACAGTCACGAACACCGGGGAGCTGTTTTTT
J gene: TRBJ2-2
V gene: TRBV9
D gene: .
clone size: few

CDR3 protein: CASSLVRGDEQYF
CDR3 DNA: TGTGCCAGCAGCTTAGTAAGGGGCGACGAGCAGTACTTC
J gene: TRBJ2-7
V gene: TRBV7-2
D gene: .
clone size: .

CDR3 protein: CASSLVSGTNSPLHF
CDR3 DNA: TGTGCCAGCAGCTTAGTTTCGGGGACTAATTCACCCCTCCACTTT
J gene: TRBJ1-6
V gene: TRBV7-2
D gene: .
clone size: .

CDR3 protein: CASSLNRDSIETQYF
CDR3 DNA: TGTGCCAGCAGCTTAAACCGGGACAGCATAGAGACCCAGTACTTC
J gene: TRBJ2-5
V gene: TRBV7-2
D gene: TRBD1
clone size: .

CDR3 protein: CASSVGDATNEKLFF
CDR3 DNA: TGTGCCAGCAGCGTAGGCGATGCAACTAATGAAAAACTGTTTTTT
J gene: TRBJ1-4
V gene: TRBV9
D gene: .
clone size: .

CDR3 protein: CASSLVPRSEQYF
CDR3 DNA: TGTGCCAGCAGCTTAGTCCCCCGGAGCGAGCAGTACTTC
J gene: TRBJ2-7
V gene: TRBV11-2
D gene: .
clone size: .

CDR3 protein: CASSPAGFGDNEQFF
CDR3 DNA: TGTGCCAGCTCACCAGCAGGGTTCGGTGACAATGAGCAGTTCTTC
J gene: TRBJ2-1
V gene: TRBV18
D gene: .
clone size: many

CDR3 protein: CASSSTSQPQHF
CDR3 DNA: TGTGCCAGCAGTTCTACGAGTCAGCCCCAGCATTTT
J gene: TRBJ1-5
V gene: TRBV6-5
D gene: .
clone size: few

CDR3 protein: CASSPFRTAYEQYF
CDR3 DNA: TGTGCCAGCAGCCCCTTTCGTACAGCCTACGAGCAGTACTTC
J gene: TRBJ2-7
V gene: TRBV11-2
D gene: .
clone size: .

CDR3 protein: CASSYSVDGTEQYF
CDR3 DNA: TGTGCCAGCAGTTACTCTGTCGACGGTACTGAGCAGTACTTC
J gene: TRBJ2-7
V gene: TRBV6-5
D gene: .
clone size: .

CDR3 protein: CASSRGNIQYF
CDR3 DNA: TGCGCCAGCAGCCGAGGAAACATTCAGTACTTC
J gene: TRBJ2-4
V gene: TRBV4-3
D gene: .
clone size: many

CDR3 protein: CASSRGTGEYEQYF
CDR3 DNA: TGTGCCAGCAGTCGGGGGACAGGGGAGTACGAGCAGTACTTC
J gene: TRBJ2-7
V gene: TRBV6-6
D gene: TRBD1
clone size: .

CDR3 protein: CASSSQQIGELFF
CDR3 DNA: TGTGCCAGCAGCTCTCAGCAGATTGGGGAGCTGTTTTTT
J gene: TRBJ2-2
V gene: TRBV11-3
D gene: .
clone size: .

CDR3 protein: CASSQFISRSDEQYF
CDR3 DNA: TGTGCCAGCTCACAGTTTATCTCGAGGAGCGACGAGCAGTACTTC
J gene: TRBJ2-7
V gene: TRBV18
D gene: .
clone size: .

CDR3 protein: CASSVLSGGRVEAFF
CDR3 DNA: TGTGCCAGCAGCGTCCTGAGTGGGGGGAGAGTTGAAGCTTTCTTT
J gene: TRBJ1-1
V gene: TRBV7-8
D gene: .
clone size: .

CDR3 protein: CASSLAGGLSNYGYTF
CDR3 DNA: TGTGCCAGCAGCTTAGCGGGCGGCCTCTCTAACTATGGCTACACCTTC
J gene: TRBJ1-2
V gene: TRBV7-2
D gene: .
clone size: few

CDR3 protein: CASSLGGTQETQYF
CDR3 DNA: TGTGCCAGCAGCTTGGGGGGGACCCAAGAGACCCAGTACTTC
J gene: TRBJ2-5
V gene: TRBV7-8
D gene: TRBD2
clone size: many

CDR3 protein: CASSDPRGLNYGYTF
CDR3 DNA: TGTGCCAGCAGTGACCCCAGGGGGCTGAACTATGGCTACACCTTC
J gene: TRBJ1-2
V gene: TRBV25-1
D gene: TRBD1
clone size: few

CDR3 protein: CASSPMEKGYTEAFF
CDR3 DNA: TGTGCCAGCAGTCCAATGGAAAAGGGGTACACTGAAGCTTTCTTT
J gene: TRBJ1-1
V gene: TRBV27
D gene: .
clone size: many

CDR3 protein: CASSPQQGSGAEQYF
CDR3 DNA: TGTGCCAGCAGCCCGCAGCAGGGTAGCGGAGCCGAGCAGTACTTC
J gene: TRBJ2-7
V gene: TRBV7-6
D gene: .
clone size: .

CDR3 protein: CASSVMGALEPQHF
CDR3 DNA: TGTGCCAGCTCTGTGATGGGGGCATTGGAGCCCCAGCATTTT
J gene: TRBJ1-5
V gene: TRBV7-2
D gene: .
clone size: .

CDR3 protein: CASSLRVGASTDTQYF
CDR3 DNA: TGTGCCAGCAGCTTGCGGGTAGGGGCCAGCACAGATACGCAGTATTTT
J gene: TRBJ2-3
V gene: TRBV5-4
D gene: .
clone size: few

CDR3 protein: CASSPPGQRYEQYF
CDR3 DNA: TGTGCCAGCAGCCCACCGGGACAGAGATACGAGCAGTACTTC
J gene: TRBJ2-7
V gene: TRBV11-2
D gene: TRBD1
clone size: .

CDR3 protein: CASATGSGNTIYF
CDR3 DNA: TGTGCTAGTGCAACAGGGTCTGGAAACACCATATATTTT
J gene: TRBJ1-3
V gene: TRBV12-5
D gene: .
clone size: .

CDR3 protein: CASSFRSQGFTDTQYF
CDR3 DNA: TGTGCCAGCAGCTTCAGATCACAGGGGTTCACAGATACGCAGTATTTT
J gene: TRBJ2-3
V gene: TRBV5-6
D gene: TRBD1
clone size: .

CDR3 protein: CASSYQGAFGELFF
CDR3 DNA: TGTGCCAGCAGTTACCAGGGGGCGTTCGGGGAGCTGTTTTTT
J gene: TRBJ2-2
V gene: TRBV6-5
D gene: TRBD1
clone size: few

CDR3 protein: CSASLAPKAFF
CDR3 DNA: TGCAGTGCCTCTCTGGCCCCGAAGGCTTTCTTT
J gene: TRBJ1-1
V gene: TRBV20-1
D gene: .
clone size: few

CDR3 protein: CASSLGGLQETQYF
CDR3 DNA: TGTGCCAGCAGCTTAGGGGGACTGCAAGAGACCCAGTACTTC
J gene: TRBJ2-5
V gene: TRBV7-2
D gene: .
clone size: .

CDR3 protein: CASSYSRDNYGYTF
CDR3 DNA: TGTGCCAGCAGTTACTCGAGGGATAACTATGGCTACACCTTC
J gene: TRBJ1-2
V gene: TRBV6-5
D gene: .
clone size: .

CDR3 protein: CASSPEQAGNEQFF
CDR3 DNA: TGCGCCAGCAGCCCGGAACAGGCTGGCAATGAGCAGTTCTTC
J gene: TRBJ2-1
V gene: TRBV5-1
D gene: .
clone size: few

CDR3 protein: CASSLGDREEVGYTF
CDR3 DNA: TGTGCCAGCAGCTTAGGAGACAGGGAGGAGGTTGGCTACACCTTC
J gene: TRBJ1-2
V gene: TRBV7-9
D gene: TRBD1
clone size: few

CDR3 protein: CASSLGHKETQYF
CDR3 DNA: TGTGCCAGCAGCTTGGGACACAAAGAGACCCAGTACTTC
J gene: TRBJ2-5
V gene: TRBV5-6
D gene: .
clone size: .

CDR3 protein: CASSLDGPSGRRQETQYF
CDR3 DNA: TGTGCCAGCAGCTTGGACGGCCCATCAGGGAGGCGCCAAGAGACCCAGTACTTC
J gene: TRBJ2-5
V gene: TRBV5-4
D gene: .
clone size: few

CDR3 protein: CASSPDNSANSPLHF
CDR3 DNA: TGTGCCAGCTCACCGGATAACAGTGCGAATTCACCCCTCCACTTT
J gene: TRBJ1-6
V gene: TRBV18
D gene: .
clone size: few

CDR3 protein: CAGGGGKGYTF
CDR3 DNA: TGTGCCGGCGGTGGGGGGAAGGGCTACACCTTC
J gene: TRBJ1-2
V gene: TRBV28
D gene: .
clone size: few

CDR3 protein: CASSLSGGHYGYTF
CDR3 DNA: TGTGCCAGCAGTTTATCCGGCGGACACTATGGCTACACCTTC
J gene: TRBJ1-2
V gene: TRBV28
D gene: .
clone size: .

CDR3 protein: CASSRRGSYNEQFF
CDR3 DNA: TGCGCCAGCAGCCGCAGGGGCTCCTACAATGAGCAGTTCTTC
J gene: TRBJ2-1
V gene: TRBV4-3
D gene: .
clone size: .

CDR3 protein: CASSGQGRVYEQYF
CDR3 DNA: TGTGCCAGCAGCGGCCAAGGACGGGTCTACGAGCAGTACTTC
J gene: TRBJ2-7
V gene: TRBV5-4
D gene: .
clone size: .

CDR3 protein: CASSQVQGLGEKLFF
CDR3 DNA: TGCGCCAGCAGCCAAGTACAGGGATTGGGTGAAAAACTGTTTTTT
J gene: TRBJ1-4
V gene: TRBV4-3
D gene: .
clone size: .

CDR3 protein: CASRPNQGNTEAFF
CDR3 DNA: TGTGCCAGCAGACCCAATCAGGGGAACACTGAAGCTTTCTTT
J gene: TRBJ1-1
V gene: TRBV2
D gene: .
clone size: .

CDR3 protein: CAWSVAGYNTEAFF
CDR3 DNA: TGTGCCTGGAGTGTGGCAGGGTATAACACTGAAGCTTTCTTT
J gene: TRBJ1-1
V gene: TRBV30
D gene: .
clone size: .

CDR3 protein: CASSLIPNSPLHF
CDR3 DNA: TGTGCCAGCAGCTTAATCCCAAACTCACCCCTCCACTTT
J gene: TRBJ1-6
V gene: TRBV7-2
D gene: .
clone size: few

CDR3 protein: CSVEGQSYEQYF
CDR3 DNA: TGCAGCGTTGAGGGACAGTCCTACGAGCAGTACTTC
J gene: TRBJ2-7
V gene: TRBV29-1
D gene: TRBD1
clone size: few